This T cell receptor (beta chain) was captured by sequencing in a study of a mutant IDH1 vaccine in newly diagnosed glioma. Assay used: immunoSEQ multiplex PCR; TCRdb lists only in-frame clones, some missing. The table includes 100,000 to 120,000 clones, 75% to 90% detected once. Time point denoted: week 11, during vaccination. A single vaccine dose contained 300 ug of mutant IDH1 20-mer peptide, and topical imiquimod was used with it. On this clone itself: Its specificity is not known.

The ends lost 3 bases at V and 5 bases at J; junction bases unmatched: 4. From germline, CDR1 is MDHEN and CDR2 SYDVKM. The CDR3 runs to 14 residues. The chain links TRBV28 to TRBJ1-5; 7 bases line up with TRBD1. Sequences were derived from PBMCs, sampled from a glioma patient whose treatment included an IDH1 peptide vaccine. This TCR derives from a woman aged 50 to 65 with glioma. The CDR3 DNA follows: TGTGCCAGCAGTTTTGGGACAGATTATCAGCCCCAGCATTTT. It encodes CASSFGTDYQPQHF.